This TCR beta chain was recorded in a study of cytomegalovirus exposure and HLA in healthy donors. Overall study: The 95 to 150 validation repertoires and the roughly 680 first-cohort repertoires shared a platform, a later analysis reported.

The data were produced by immunoSEQ multiplex PCR, yet TCRdb's version contains in-frame clones alone and is incomplete. The sample gives 100,000 to 150,000 clones, roughly 94% of which show up once; around 1.2% is in the top ten. Remarks on this clone: Its matching antigen is unknown.

Germline V lookup: CDR1 LNHDA, CDR2 SQIVND (reference sequence). This CDR3 contains 15 residues. V dropped 4 bases and J dropped 5; count of bases not matched to a gene: 6. Regarding the study as a whole: The tendency of first-cohort TCR clusters to co-occur in the 120 or so validation repertoires emerged from a later analysis. There were some public TCRs occurring in many donors, but most TCR sequences were rare. Cytomegalovirus-associated TCR beta chains were listed, numbering over 150.

V usage is TRBV19 and J usage is TRBJ1-4; TRBD1 matches 8 bases. The clonotype originates from a woman between 18 and 30 years old in good health and CMV-seronegative. The sequencing input was PBMCs. The CDR3 spells CASSTDRGRNEKLFF. Written as DNA, the CDR3 is TGTGCCAGTAGTACAGACAGGGGAAGGAATGAAAAACTGTTTTTT.